The source of this T cell receptor (beta chain) is a study of OX40 agonist ivuxolimab in advanced cancers. The CDR3 extends over 11 amino acids. V lost 6 bases and J 4 bases, leaving 10 bases between the germline ends. Germline V gene data show CDR1 as DFQATT and CDR2 as SNEGSKA (reference sequence). Data came from immunoSEQ multiplex PCR; TCRdb stores just in-frame clones and leaves some out. Among approximately 30,000 clones listed, about 92% were seen once. The sequenced sample was CD4+ or CD8+ T cells sorted from blood, obtained in a trial of the OX40 agonist ivuxolimab. This chain links TRBV20-1 with TRBJ2-7, with D possibly being TRBD1 (5 bases). The sequence was obtained from an adult with an advanced solid tumor such as melanoma, head and neck, liver or kidney cancer. DNA of the CDR3: TGCAGTGCGACAGAGAGTTACGAGCAGTACTTC. It translates to CSATESYEQYF.